The rows below give T cell receptor beta chains drawn from one sample of a study of OX40 agonist ivuxolimab in advanced cancers. Sequencing used immunoSEQ multiplex PCR; TCRdb keeps in-frame clones, though not all of them. The repertoire holds 36,000 or so clones, about 87% seen once, with about 4% in the top ten. Sequenced here: CD4+ or CD8+ T cells sorted from blood, sampled in a trial of the OX40 agonist ivuxolimab. The receptors derive from an adult with an advanced solid tumor such as melanoma, head and neck, liver or kidney cancer. Both conserved end residues are part of each CDR3. The order of the fields is V gene, J gene, CDR3 protein.

V gene: TRBV11-2; J gene: TRBJ1-2; CDR3 protein: CASKLSGYRDYGYTF
V gene: TRBV7-3; J gene: TRBJ2-3; CDR3 protein: CASSINAGTSGGSTDTQYF
V gene: TRBV6-1; J gene: TRBJ2-7; CDR3 protein: CASSVYEQYF
V gene: TRBV5-1; J gene: TRBJ1-4; CDR3 protein: CASSLGAVTNEKLFF
V gene: TRBV15; J gene: TRBJ2-3; CDR3 protein: CATSKRLAGLTDTQYF
V gene: TRBV29-1; J gene: TRBJ2-3; CDR3 protein: CSAVLLRTDTQYF
V gene: TRBV28; J gene: TRBJ1-1; CDR3 protein: CASSAVPMNTEAFF
V gene: TRBV11-3; J gene: TRBJ2-7; CDR3 protein: CASSSRQGYEQYF
V gene: TRBV28; J gene: TRBJ1-1; CDR3 protein: CASSTPGSGLKPEAFF
V gene: TRBV27; J gene: TRBJ2-5; CDR3 protein: CASSLLGTVGWTQYF
V gene: TRBV5-1; J gene: TRBJ1-3; CDR3 protein: CASSPGGSGNTIYF
V gene: TRBV25-1; J gene: TRBJ1-1; CDR3 protein: CASSELGRVSTEAFF
V gene: TRBV4-1; J gene: TRBJ2-3; CDR3 protein: CASSRTYWGVGTDTQYF
V gene: TRBV11-2; J gene: TRBJ2-7; CDR3 protein: CASRKSGTHPYEQYF
V gene: TRBV14; J gene: TRBJ2-1; CDR3 protein: CASSELAGQTIYNEQFF
V gene: TRBV5-5; J gene: TRBJ2-3; CDR3 protein: CASSFGGVKGRPDTQYF
V gene: TRBV2; J gene: TRBJ1-4; CDR3 protein: CASKADRGPEKLFF
V gene: TRBV19; J gene: TRBJ1-1; CDR3 protein: CASRTPGAGTEAFF
V gene: TRBV5-1; J gene: TRBJ1-2; CDR3 protein: CASSPEFYGYTF
V gene: TRBV6-6; J gene: TRBJ2-7; CDR3 protein: CASSPSPGGYEQYF
V gene: TRBV9; J gene: TRBJ1-5; CDR3 protein: CASSVGDSHNQPQHF
V gene: TRBV19; J gene: TRBJ2-6; CDR3 protein: CASRGGSSGANVLTF
V gene: TRBV25-1; J gene: TRBJ1-1; CDR3 protein: CASSEWDRVGTEAFF
V gene: TRBV5-1; J gene: TRBJ1-3; CDR3 protein: CASSRHSGNTIYF
V gene: TRBV28; J gene: TRBJ2-1; CDR3 protein: CASSFKSSGRAYNEQFF
V gene: TRBV7-6; J gene: TRBJ2-7; CDR3 protein: CASSLAIPGQGYYEQYF
V gene: TRBV18; J gene: TRBJ2-2; CDR3 protein: CASSDRGTGELFF
V gene: TRBV5-5; J gene: TRBJ1-1; CDR3 protein: CASSRGTETEAFF
V gene: TRBV2; J gene: TRBJ2-5; CDR3 protein: CASSERGLAGETQYF
V gene: TRBV29-1; J gene: TRBJ2-2; CDR3 protein: CSVDKAGELFF
V gene: TRBV30; J gene: TRBJ2-7; CDR3 protein: CAWSAGLGIYEQYF
V gene: TRBV28; J gene: TRBJ1-5; CDR3 protein: CAGDGGNGQPQHF
V gene: TRBV9; J gene: TRBJ2-2; CDR3 protein: CASSETSGGYNTGELFF
V gene: TRBV28; J gene: TRBJ2-7; CDR3 protein: CASSLPPGQGEQYF
V gene: TRBV27; J gene: TRBJ1-1; CDR3 protein: CASSFNRVQLNTEAFF
V gene: TRBV28; J gene: TRBJ1-1; CDR3 protein: CASSSLDRVWDTEAFF
V gene: TRBV6-5; J gene: TRBJ1-3; CDR3 protein: CASSYWTGNTIYF
V gene: TRBV6-1; J gene: TRBJ2-3; CDR3 protein: CASNLQGGADTQYF
V gene: TRBV28; J gene: TRBJ1-2; CDR3 protein: CASSSLGQVLSYGYTF
V gene: TRBV25-1; J gene: TRBJ1-6; CDR3 protein: CASSGQGARNSPLHF
V gene: TRBV28; J gene: TRBJ1-2; CDR3 protein: CASSLGGQGTSAGYTF
V gene: TRBV30; J gene: TRBJ1-6; CDR3 protein: CAWSRVLGPLHF
V gene: TRBV29-1; J gene: TRBJ2-4; CDR3 protein: CSVRQGAGKNIQYF
V gene: TRBV4-2; J gene: TRBJ1-2; CDR3 protein: CASSQAGQLPGYTF
V gene: TRBV19; J gene: TRBJ1-1; CDR3 protein: CASSTRQGWAFTEAFF
V gene: TRBV6-1; J gene: TRBJ1-2; CDR3 protein: CASSDPGQPPYGYTF
V gene: TRBV18; J gene: TRBJ2-1; CDR3 protein: CASSPALAGVLKPFRFF
V gene: TRBV10-3; J gene: TRBJ2-7; CDR3 protein: CAIGGLSSYEQYF
V gene: TRBV5-1; J gene: TRBJ1-1; CDR3 protein: CASSLDRGLSSEAFF
V gene: TRBV5-6; J gene: TRBJ2-7; CDR3 protein: CASSATPSSYEQYF
V gene: TRBV5-1; J gene: TRBJ1-3; CDR3 protein: CASSLWGSGNTIYF
V gene: TRBV4-1; J gene: TRBJ2-5; CDR3 protein: CASSQSRGQETQYF
V gene: TRBV4-1; J gene: TRBJ2-7; CDR3 protein: CASSSQAPLTGVRIPWWYEQYF